One and the same sample provided the 22 T cell receptor beta chains below, sequenced in a study of blood T cell repertoires in COVID-19. Repertoires were generated with immunoSEQ multiplex PCR, while TCRdb's copy carries only in-frame clones and drops some. Of 300,000 or so clones in the sample, around 83% are singletons; the top ten hold 1% to 1.5%. The specimen was peripheral blood. The receptors shown here come from a woman in her fifties or sixties with acute or convalescent COVID-19.

The V gene is TRBV9, the J gene TRBJ1-5; D is perhaps TRBD1 (5 bases). There are 14 residues in the CDR3. The V end lost 3 bases, the J end lost 0 bases, and 7 bases lay between the germline ends. Looked up from germline, CDR1 is SGDLS and CDR2 is YYNGEE. CDR3 nucleotide sequence: TGTGCCAGCAGCGAGCAGGGTAGCAATCAGCCCCAGCATTTT. Translated: CASSEQGSNQPQHF.

With respect to this clone: The same CDR3 can be traced to other DNA sequences in this sample. The chain uses TRBV7-8 and TRBJ1-2, with 7 bases matching TRBD1. V shed 5 bases, J shed 4 bases, and the junction held 4 bases outside the gene matches. Germline CDR1 and CDR2: SGHVS and FQNEAQ. The CDR3 length is 13 residues. CDR3: CASSPGGGYGYTF. Written as DNA, the CDR3 is TGTGCCAGCAGCCCAGGGGGAGGCTATGGCTACACCTTC.

V usage is TRBV6-5 and J usage is TRBJ1-1, with a weak D call TRBD1 (6 bases). V lost 6 bases and J lost 8, with 16 bases in between. The CDR3 has 13 residues. Germline CDR1 MNHEY, CDR2 SVGAGI. This CDR3 is CASSLNGGGEAFF. The CDR3 nucleotides read TGTGCCAGCAGCCTCAATGGGGGGGGCGAAGCTTTCTTT.

The J gene is TRBJ1-2, the V gene TRBV6-5; 8 bases map to TRBD1. The ends lost 9 bases at V and 0 bases at J; junction bases unmatched: 6. CDR1 is MNHEY, CDR2 SVGAGI, per germline. This CDR3 has 14 residues. The CDR3 reads CASSRDRTNYGYTF. CDR3 DNA sequence: TGTGCCAGTTCTAGGGACAGGACTAACTATGGCTACACCTTC.

This clone appeared once. The chain combines TRBV7-9 with TRBJ2-7; 9 positions match TRBD1. Trimming at V came to 5 bases and at J to 6 bases, leaving 8 bases not matched to a gene. Germline V gives CDR1 SEHNR, CDR2 FQNEAQ (reference sequence). This CDR3 has 14 amino acids. CDR3 residues: CASSTQGAGGEQYV. The CDR3 region has the DNA TGTGCCAGCAGCACACAGGGGGCAGGTGGCGAGCAGTACGTC.

In the case of this clone: This same CDR3 is encoded by further DNA sequences in the sample. The chain combines TRBV4-2 with TRBJ1-2; D gene uncertain. In germline, CDR1 is LGHNA, CDR2 YNFKEQ. V gave up 0 bases and J gave up 4 bases, with 9 bases separating them. CDR3 length: 14 residues. CDR3 region: CASSQDEGAYGYTF. The CDR3 bases are TGTGCCAGCAGCCAAGATGAGGGTGCCTATGGCTACACCTTC.

This clone was seen repeatedly, ten times or more. This chain uses TRBV7-9 with TRBJ1-2, with D tentatively TRBD1 (5 bases). This CDR3 is 11 amino acids long. Germline values: CDR1 SEHNR, CDR2 FQNEAQ (reference sequence). V lost 6 bases to trimming and J lost 6 bases, with 8 bases between them. This CDR3 reads CASRLGDGYTF. The CDR3 DNA sequence: TGTGCCAGCAGGCTAGGGGATGGCTACACCTTC.

The chain links TRBV6-5 to TRBJ2-5; 11 positions match TRBD2. The CDR3 is made up of 14 amino acids. Germline V gives CDR1 MNHEY, CDR2 SVGAGI. J lost 5 bases, V lost 11 bases, and 10 bases had no gene match. CDR3 DNA: TGTGCCGTCCGTATAGCGGGGGGGCCGGAGACCCAGTACTTC. This encodes CAVRIAGGPETQYF.

The J gene is TRBJ1-3, the V gene TRBV30; TRBD1 might be the D (6 bases). Trimming cost V 4 bases and J 4 bases, with 8 bases left between them. This CDR3 is built from 12 residues. Germline V gives CDR1 GTSNPN, CDR2 SVGIG (reference sequence). Here the CDR3 reads CAWNGQGNTIYF. The CDR3 DNA is TGTGCCTGGAATGGACAGGGAAACACCATATATTTT.

The chain recombines TRBV6-5 with TRBJ2-7; D is undetermined. The CDR3 spans 11 residues. V was pared by 6 bases and J by 3 bases, with 6 bases between. Germline-derived CDR1 and CDR2 are MNHEY and SVGAGI. The CDR3 DNA sequence: TGTGCCAGCAGCGAGCTCTACGAGCAGTACGTC. Translated: CASSELYEQYV.

This chain uses TRBV12-3 or TRBV12-4 with TRBJ1-2; tentatively, D is TRBD1 (6 bases). Trimming removed 6 bases from V and 2 bases from J, with 10 bases in between. The CDR3 totals 13 residues. CDR3 nucleotide sequence: TGTGCCAGCAGGTCCGGGACAAACTATGGCTACACCTTC. Its translation: CASRSGTNYGYTF.

The chain recombines TRBV27 with TRBJ1-6; D unresolved. V shed 7 bases and J shed 9 bases, with 16 bases lying between them. This CDR3 region has 14 residues. In germline, CDR1 is MNHEY, CDR2 SMNVEV (reference sequence). CDR3 sequence: CASKLKVGLSPLHF. CDR3 coding DNA: TGTGCCAGCAAACTCAAAGTCGGACTTTCACCCCTCCACTTT.

J is TRBJ2-1 and V is TRBV14, with 11 bases aligning to TRBD2. Germline CDR1 reads SGHDN; CDR2 reads FVKESK. Trimming took 4 bases from V and 10 from J; bases not matched to a gene: 18. CDR3 size: 18 residues. DNA for the CDR3: TGTGCCAGCAGCCTGAGGGCTAGCGGGGGGCCTGCAGGGAAGGAGCAGTTCTTC. The encoded protein is CASSLRASGGPAGKEQFF.

The chain is built from TRBV10-3 and TRBJ1-5; D unresolved. Germline loops: CDR1 ENHRY, CDR2 SYGVKD. The CDR3 has 14 residues. Trimming shortened V by 3 bases and J by 9 bases, and 15 bases separated the two germline ends. The CDR3 here is CAISDPTTPGPQHF. Written as DNA, the CDR3 is TGTGCCATCAGTGACCCCACGACGCCAGGGCCCCAGCATTTT.

The chain joins TRBV20-1 to TRBJ2-3; D gene unclear. V dropped 0 bases and J dropped 4 bases, with 2 bases sitting between them. This CDR3 contains 11 residues. The germline V gene encodes CDR1 DFQATT and CDR2 SNEGSKA (reference sequence). The CDR3, as DNA: TGCAGTGCTAGAGACGCAGATACGCAGTATTTT. Translation gives CSARDADTQYF.

The chain has TRBV30 and TRBJ1-2; TRBD1 is a possible D gene (6 bases). V lost 1 base to trimming and J lost 4 bases, with 10 bases between them. In germline, CDR1 is GTSNPN, CDR2 SVGIG (reference sequence). The length of the CDR3 is 13 residues. The CDR3 sequence is CAWSANRAYGYTF. The CDR3 nucleotides read TGTGCCTGGAGTGCTAACAGGGCCTATGGCTACACCTTC.

This sequence joins TRBV10-3 and TRBJ1-6; D remains ambiguous. Germline V gene lookup returns CDR1 ENHRY and CDR2 SYGVKD. Trimming removed 7 bases from V and 6 bases from J, with 16 bases in between. The CDR3 consists of 15 residues. The CDR3 loop is CAITTDAEANSPLHF. In DNA, the CDR3 is TGTGCCATCACCACGGACGCGGAGGCTAATTCACCCCTCCACTTT.

The chain is built from TRBV7-6 and TRBJ1-1; TRBD1 matches 8 bases. Trimming at V came to 4 bases and at J to 3 bases, leaving 7 bases not matched to a gene. CDR1 and CDR2 (germline): SGHVS, FNYEAQ. The CDR3 contains 15 residues. The CDR3 loop is CASSSTTGADTEAFF. The CDR3 DNA reads as TGTGCCAGCAGCTCTACGACAGGGGCGGACACTGAAGCTTTCTTT.

The chain couples TRBV19 to TRBJ2-7; 10 bases match TRBD1. V lost 5 bases and J lost 6; bases outside the gene matches: 4. Per the germline V gene, CDR1 is LNHDA and CDR2 is SQIVND (reference sequence). The CDR3 contains 13 residues. The CDR3 is CASSGRDRGEQYF. CDR3 sequence (DNA): TGTGCCAGTAGTGGCCGGGACAGGGGCGAGCAGTACTTC.

V usage is TRBV12-5 and J usage is TRBJ1-1, with a weak D call TRBD1 (5 bases). V was shortened by 5 bases and J by 4 bases, with 17 bases between the two germline ends. There are 15 residues in the CDR3. CDR1 is LGHNT, CDR2 FRNRAP, per germline. In DNA form, the CDR3 reads TGTGCTAGTGGTCTGGACGCGGGACTTCTCACTGAAGCTTTCTTT. Protein sequence: CASGLDAGLLTEAFF.

The chain uses TRBV5-1 and TRBJ2-3; tentative D call: TRBD1 (6 bases). Per germline, CDR1 SGHRS and CDR2 YFSETQ. CDR3 size: 16 residues. Trimming took 0 bases from V and 2 from J, leaving 13 bases between them. The DNA for the CDR3 is TGCGCCAGCAGCTTGGAAGGCAGGGGTGCCACAGATACGCAGTATTTT. Residues: CASSLEGRGATDTQYF.

The chain combines TRBV30 with TRBJ1-1; no definite D call. Germline CDR1 GTSNPN, CDR2 SVGIG (reference sequence). This CDR3 region has 16 residues. Trimming took off 2 bases at V and 0 bases at J, with 16 bases between the two ends. CDR3 nucleotide sequence: TGTGCCTGGAGTTCCCCGGGATACTACATGAACACTGAAGCTTTCTTT. Translation: CAWSSPGYYMNTEAFF.